This TCR beta chain is from a study of cytomegalovirus exposure and HLA in healthy donors. Trimming pared 5 bases from V and 0 bases from J, leaving 14 bases between. The germline V gene encodes CDR1 SGHAT and CDR2 FQDESV (reference sequence). CDR3 length equals 16 residues. With 60 Vbeta and 13 Jbeta primers, the PCR was carried out. The data were produced by immunoSEQ multiplex PCR, yet TCRdb's version contains in-frame clones alone and is incomplete. The repertoire holds approximately 30,000 clones, over 60% seen once, with 10% in the top ten. The TCR comes from a man aged 35-49 years in good health and CMV-seropositive. The V gene is TRBV11-1, the J gene TRBJ2-1, with D perhaps TRBD1 (5 bases). The sample taken for sequencing was PBMCs. In DNA, the CDR3 is TGTGCCAGCAGCATGTTAGGGGCTCTCTCCTACAATGAGCAGTTCTTC. This sequence encodes CASSMLGALSYNEQFF.